This T cell receptor (beta chain) was captured by sequencing in a study of T-cell reconstitution after alpha-beta-depleted transplantation in children. The CDR3 is 13 residues long. V lost 4 bases and J lost 6; bases outside the gene matches: 5. Germline loops: CDR1 LGHNA, CDR2 YSLEER. A TCRbeta library incorporating unique molecular identifiers was prepared. Via MiXCR, TCRdb re-called the PCR reads, giving one row per CDR3 protein. The sample has around 490,000 distinct CDR3 sequences, around 10% seen once. The chain links TRBV4-3 to TRBJ2-7, with 8 bases matching TRBD1. The clonotype comes from a female patient between 2 and 10 years old who had a stem cell transplant for aplastic anemia, so the T cells may come from the graft donor. The material sequenced was PBMCs, mostly from graft donor cells, taken 180 days after TCRalphabeta/CD19-depleted stem cell transplant. The CDR3 sequence is CASSLGTGREQYF. The CDR3 coding sequence is TGCGCCAGCAGCCTTGGGACAGGACGCGAGCAGTACTTC.